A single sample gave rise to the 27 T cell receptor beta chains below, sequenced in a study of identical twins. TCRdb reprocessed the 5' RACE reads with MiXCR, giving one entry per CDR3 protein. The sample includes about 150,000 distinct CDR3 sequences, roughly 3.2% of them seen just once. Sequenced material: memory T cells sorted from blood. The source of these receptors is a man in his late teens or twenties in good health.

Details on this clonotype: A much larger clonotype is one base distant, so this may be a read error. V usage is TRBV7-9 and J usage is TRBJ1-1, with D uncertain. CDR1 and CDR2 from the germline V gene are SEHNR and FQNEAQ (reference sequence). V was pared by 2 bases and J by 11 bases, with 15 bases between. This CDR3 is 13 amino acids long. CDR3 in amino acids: CASSLSVPWSAFF. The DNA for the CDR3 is TGTGCCAGCAGCTTATCTGTCCCGTGGTCCGCTTTCTTT.

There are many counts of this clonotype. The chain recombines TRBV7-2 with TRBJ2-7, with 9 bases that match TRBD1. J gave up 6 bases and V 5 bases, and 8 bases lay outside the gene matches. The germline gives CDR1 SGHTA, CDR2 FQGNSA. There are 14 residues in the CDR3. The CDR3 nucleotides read TGTGCCAGCAGCCAGGACAGGGGATCAACCGAGCAGTACTTC. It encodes CASSQDRGSTEQYF.

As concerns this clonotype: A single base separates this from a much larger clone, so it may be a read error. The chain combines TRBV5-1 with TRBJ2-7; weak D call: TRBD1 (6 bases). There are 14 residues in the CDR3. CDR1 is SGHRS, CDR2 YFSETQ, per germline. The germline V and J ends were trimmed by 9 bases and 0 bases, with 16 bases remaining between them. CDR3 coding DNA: TGCGCCACCAAGACAGGACCCTCCTCCTACGAGCAGTACTTC. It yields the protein CATKTGPSSYEQYF. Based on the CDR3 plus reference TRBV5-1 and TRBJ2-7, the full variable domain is KAGVTQTPRYLIKTRGQQVTLSCSPISGHRSVSWYQQTPGQGLQFLFEYFSETQRNKGNFPGRFSGRQFSNSRSEMNVSTLELGDSALYLCATKTGPSSYEQYFGPGTRLTVT.

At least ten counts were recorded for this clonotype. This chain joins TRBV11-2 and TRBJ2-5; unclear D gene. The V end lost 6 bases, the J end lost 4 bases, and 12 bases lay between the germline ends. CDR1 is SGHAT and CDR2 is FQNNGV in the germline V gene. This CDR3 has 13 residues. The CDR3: CASSRQVRETQYF. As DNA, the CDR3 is TGTGCCAGCAGTCGCCAGGTTAGAGAGACCCAGTACTTC.

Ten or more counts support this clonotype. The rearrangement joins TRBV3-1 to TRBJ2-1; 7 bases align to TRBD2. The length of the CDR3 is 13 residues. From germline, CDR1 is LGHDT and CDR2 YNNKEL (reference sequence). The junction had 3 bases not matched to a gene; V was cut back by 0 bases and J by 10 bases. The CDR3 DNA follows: TGTGCCAGCAGCCAAGAACGGGGACTAGAGCAGTTCTTC. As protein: CASSQERGLEQFF.

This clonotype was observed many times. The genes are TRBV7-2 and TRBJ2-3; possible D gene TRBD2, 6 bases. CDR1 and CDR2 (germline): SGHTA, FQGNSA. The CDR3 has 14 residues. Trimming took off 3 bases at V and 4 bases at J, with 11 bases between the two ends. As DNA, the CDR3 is TGTGCCAGCAGCTTCACGGGAGTGGCAGATACGCAGTATTTT. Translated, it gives CASSFTGVADTQYF.

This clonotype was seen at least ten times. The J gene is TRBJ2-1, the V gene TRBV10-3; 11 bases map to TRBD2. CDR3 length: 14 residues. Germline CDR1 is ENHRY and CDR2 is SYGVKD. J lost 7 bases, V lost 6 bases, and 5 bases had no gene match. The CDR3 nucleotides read TGTGCCATCAGAGGGGCTAGCGGGAGGAATGAGCAGTTCTTC. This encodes CAIRGASGRNEQFF.

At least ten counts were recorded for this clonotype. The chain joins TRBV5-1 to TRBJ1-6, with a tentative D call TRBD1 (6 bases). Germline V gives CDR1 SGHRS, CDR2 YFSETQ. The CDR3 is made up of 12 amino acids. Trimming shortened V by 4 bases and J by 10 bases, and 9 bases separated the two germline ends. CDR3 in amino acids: CASSTGASPLHF. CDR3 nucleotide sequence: TGCGCCAGCAGCACGGGGGCATCACCCCTCCACTTT.

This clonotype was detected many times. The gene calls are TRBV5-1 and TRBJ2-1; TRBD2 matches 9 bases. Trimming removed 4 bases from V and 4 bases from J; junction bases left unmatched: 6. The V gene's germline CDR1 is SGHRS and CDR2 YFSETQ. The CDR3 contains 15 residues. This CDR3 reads CASSAGLADYNEQFF. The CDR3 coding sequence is TGCGCCAGCAGCGCGGGACTAGCAGATTACAATGAGCAGTTCTTC.

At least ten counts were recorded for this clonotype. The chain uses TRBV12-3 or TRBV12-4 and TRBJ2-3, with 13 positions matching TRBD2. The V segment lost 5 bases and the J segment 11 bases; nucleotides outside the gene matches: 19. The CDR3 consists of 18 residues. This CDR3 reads CASSLVAAGLAGSVVQYF. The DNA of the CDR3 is TGTGCCAGCAGTCTAGTTGCGGCGGGACTAGCGGGATCTGTTGTGCAGTATTTT.

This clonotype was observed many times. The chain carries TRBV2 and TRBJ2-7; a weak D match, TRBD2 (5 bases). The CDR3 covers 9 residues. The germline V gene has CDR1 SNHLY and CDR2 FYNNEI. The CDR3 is CASSRVGNV. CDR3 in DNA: TGTGCCAGCAGTCGCGTCGGGAACGTC.

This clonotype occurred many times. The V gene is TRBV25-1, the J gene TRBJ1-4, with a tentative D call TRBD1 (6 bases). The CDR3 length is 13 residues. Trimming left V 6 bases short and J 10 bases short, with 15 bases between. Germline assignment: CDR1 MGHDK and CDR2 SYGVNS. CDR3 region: CASRGSGVGKLFF. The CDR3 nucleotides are TGTGCCAGCAGAGGATCAGGGGTCGGAAAACTGTTTTTT.

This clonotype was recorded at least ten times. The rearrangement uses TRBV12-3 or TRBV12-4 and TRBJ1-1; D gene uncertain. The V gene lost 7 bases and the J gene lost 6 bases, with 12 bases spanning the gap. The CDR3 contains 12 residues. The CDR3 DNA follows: TGTGCCAGCACCCTCTCGGCCTCTGAAGCTTTCTTT. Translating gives CASTLSASEAFF.

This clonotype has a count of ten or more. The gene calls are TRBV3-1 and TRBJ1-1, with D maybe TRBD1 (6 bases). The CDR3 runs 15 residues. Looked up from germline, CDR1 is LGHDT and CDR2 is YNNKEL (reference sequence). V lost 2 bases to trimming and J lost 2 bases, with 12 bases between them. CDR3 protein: CASSQPGQLNTEAFF. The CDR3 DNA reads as TGTGCCAGCAGCCAACCCGGACAGCTTAACACTGAAGCTTTCTTT.

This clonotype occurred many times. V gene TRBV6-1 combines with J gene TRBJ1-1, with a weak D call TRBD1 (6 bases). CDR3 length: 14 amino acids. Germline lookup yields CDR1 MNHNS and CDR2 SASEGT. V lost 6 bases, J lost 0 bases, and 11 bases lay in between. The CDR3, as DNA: TGTGCCAGCAGGGAACAGGGAGTGAACACTGAAGCTTTCTTT. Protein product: CASREQGVNTEAFF.

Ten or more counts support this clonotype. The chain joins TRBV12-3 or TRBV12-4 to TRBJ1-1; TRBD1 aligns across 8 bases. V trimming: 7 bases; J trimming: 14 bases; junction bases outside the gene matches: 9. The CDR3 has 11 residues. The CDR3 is CASTRDRLQFF. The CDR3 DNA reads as TGTGCCAGCACTAGGGACAGGCTGCAGTTCTTT.

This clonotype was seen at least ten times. The CDR3 sequence: CSVSRTAPYNEQFF. CDR3 in DNA: TGCAGTGTTTCTAGGACCGCGCCTTACAATGAGCAGTTCTTC. The chain combines TRBV20-1 with TRBJ2-1; D unresolved. This CDR3 is built from 14 residues. Trimming pared 7 bases from V and 4 bases from J, leaving 17 bases between. CDR1 and CDR2 (germline): DFQATT, SNEGSKA (reference sequence).

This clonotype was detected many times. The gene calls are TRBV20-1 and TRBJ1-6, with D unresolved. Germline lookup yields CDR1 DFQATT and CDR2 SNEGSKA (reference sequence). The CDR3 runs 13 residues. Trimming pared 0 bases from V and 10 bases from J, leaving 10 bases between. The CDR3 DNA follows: TGCAGTGCTAGAGAGCAGAACAGCTCACCCCTCCACTTT. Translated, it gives CSAREQNSSPLHF.

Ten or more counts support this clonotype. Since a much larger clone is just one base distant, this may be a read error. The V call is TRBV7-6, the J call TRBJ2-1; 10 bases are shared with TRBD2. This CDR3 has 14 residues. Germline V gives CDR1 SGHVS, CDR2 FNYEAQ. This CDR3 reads CANSFLAGANEQFF. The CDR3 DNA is TGTGCCAACAGCTTCCTAGCGGGAGCGAATGAGCAGTTCTTC.

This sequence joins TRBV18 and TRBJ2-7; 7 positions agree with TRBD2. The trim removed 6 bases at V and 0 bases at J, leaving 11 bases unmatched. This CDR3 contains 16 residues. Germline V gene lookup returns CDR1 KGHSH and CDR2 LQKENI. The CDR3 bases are TGTGCCAGCTCTTATTCAACCGGGACTATCTCCTACGAGCAGTACTTC. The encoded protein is CASSYSTGTISYEQYF.

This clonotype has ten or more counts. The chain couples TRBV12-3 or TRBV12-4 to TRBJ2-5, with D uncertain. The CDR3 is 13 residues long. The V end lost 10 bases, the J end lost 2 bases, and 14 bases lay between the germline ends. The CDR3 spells CATLDTTQETQYF. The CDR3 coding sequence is TGTGCCACCCTCGACACAACTCAAGAGACCCAGTACTTC.

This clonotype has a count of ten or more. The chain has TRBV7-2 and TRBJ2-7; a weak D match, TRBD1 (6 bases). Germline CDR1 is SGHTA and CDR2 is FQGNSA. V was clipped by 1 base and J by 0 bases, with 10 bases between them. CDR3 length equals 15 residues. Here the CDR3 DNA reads TGTGCCAGCAGCTTAGGACAGGCCTTCTCCTACGAGCAGTACTTC. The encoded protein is CASSLGQAFSYEQYF.

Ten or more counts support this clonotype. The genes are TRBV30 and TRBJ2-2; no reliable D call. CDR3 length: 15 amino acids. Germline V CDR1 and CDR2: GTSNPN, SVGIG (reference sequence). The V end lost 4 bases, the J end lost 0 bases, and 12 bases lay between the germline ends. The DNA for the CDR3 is TGTGCCTGGACTCCAGGCGCCGCGAACACCGGGGAGCTGTTTTTT. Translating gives CAWTPGAANTGELFF.

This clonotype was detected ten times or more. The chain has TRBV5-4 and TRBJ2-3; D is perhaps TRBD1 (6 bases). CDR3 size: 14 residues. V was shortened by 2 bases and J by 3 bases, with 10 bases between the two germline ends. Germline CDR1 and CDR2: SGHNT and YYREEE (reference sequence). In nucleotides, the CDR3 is TGTGCCAGCAGCTTAGGGACAATGACAGATACGCAGTATTTT. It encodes CASSLGTMTDTQYF.

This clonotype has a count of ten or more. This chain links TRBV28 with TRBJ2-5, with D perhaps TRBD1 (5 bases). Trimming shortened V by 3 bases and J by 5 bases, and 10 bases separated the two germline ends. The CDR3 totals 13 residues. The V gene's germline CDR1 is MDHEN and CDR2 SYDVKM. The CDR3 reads CASSFGRGETQYF. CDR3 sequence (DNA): TGTGCCAGCAGTTTTGGAAGGGGTGAGACCCAGTACTTC.

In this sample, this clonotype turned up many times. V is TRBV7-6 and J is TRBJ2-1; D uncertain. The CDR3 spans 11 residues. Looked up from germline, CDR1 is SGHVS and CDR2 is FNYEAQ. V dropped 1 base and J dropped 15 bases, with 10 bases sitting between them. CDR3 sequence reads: CASSLGSRSFF. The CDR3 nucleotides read TGTGCCAGCAGCTTAGGAAGCAGATCGTTCTTC. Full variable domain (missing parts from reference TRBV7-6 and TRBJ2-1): GAGVSQSPRYKVTKRGQDVALRCDPISGHVSLYWYRQALGQGPEFLTYFNYEAQQDKSGLPNDRFSAERPEGSISTLTIQRTEQRDSAMYRCASSLGSRSFFGPGTRLTVL.

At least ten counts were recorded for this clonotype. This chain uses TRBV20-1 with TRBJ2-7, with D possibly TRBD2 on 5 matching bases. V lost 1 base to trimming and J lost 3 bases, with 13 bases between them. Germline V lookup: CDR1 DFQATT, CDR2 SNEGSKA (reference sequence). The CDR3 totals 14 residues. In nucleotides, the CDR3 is TGCAGTGCTAGAGGGAGGTGGTCGGGCTACGAGCAGTACTTC. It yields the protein CSARGRWSGYEQYF.